The 32 T cell receptor beta chains given below trace back to one sample, sequenced in a study of cytomegalovirus exposure and HLA in healthy donors. PCR primers comprised 60 Vbeta and 13 Jbeta primers. TCRdb's copy holds only in-frame clones and misses some; the assay was immunoSEQ multiplex PCR. The data hold more than 80,000 clones, with around nine tenths observed a single time. Sequences were obtained from PBMCs. These receptors were taken from a man aged 25 to 40 in good health and CMV-seropositive.

The J gene is TRBJ1-5, the V gene TRBV2; TRBD1 matches at 9 bases. V dropped 7 bases and J dropped 0; count of bases not matched to a gene: 4. The V gene's germline CDR1 is SNHLY and CDR2 FYNNEI. The CDR3 consists of 15 residues. CDR3 coding DNA: TGTGCCAGCACCACACAGGGGGCTAGCAATCAGCCCCAGCATTTT. Amino acid sequence: CASTTQGASNQPQHF.

The rearrangement uses TRBV19 and TRBJ1-4; 7 bases fit TRBD1. The germline gives CDR1 LNHDA, CDR2 SQIVND (reference sequence). The ends lost 8 bases at V and 4 bases at J; junction bases unmatched: 10. CDR3 length: 15 amino acids. CDR3 in amino acids: CASSEWDSNNEKLFF. The DNA of the CDR3 is TGTGCCAGTTCAGAATGGGACAGTAATAATGAAAAACTGTTTTTT.

In its sample, this clone was seen a few times. This rearrangement joins TRBV19 to TRBJ1-1; no firm D call. Trimming cost V 6 bases and J 1 base, with 9 bases left between them. Germline CDR1 reads LNHDA; CDR2 reads SQIVND (reference sequence). The CDR3 is 13 residues long. The chain's CDR3 is CASRVQTNTEAFF. The DNA of the CDR3 is TGTGCCAGTAGGGTACAGACGAACACTGAAGCTTTCTTT.

This chain links TRBV30 with TRBJ1-5; TRBD1 agrees at 7 bases. Germline loops: CDR1 GTSNPN, CDR2 SVGIG (reference sequence). The V segment lost 5 bases and the J segment 5 bases; nucleotides outside the gene matches: 6. The CDR3 consists of 13 residues. The CDR3 nucleotides are TGTGCCTGGGGGACAGCTTTACATCAGCCCCAGCATTTT. Translating gives CAWGTALHQPQHF. Drawing the rest from reference TRBV30 and TRBJ1-5, the complete variable domain is SQTIHQWPATLVQPVGSPLSLECTVEGTSNPNLYWYRQAAGRGLQLLFYSVGIGQISSEVPQNLSASRPQDRQFILSSKKLLLSDSGFYLCAWGTALHQPQHFGDGTRLSIL.

This chain connects TRBV27 to TRBJ2-4; D gene uncertain. Germline V gives CDR1 MNHEY, CDR2 SMNVEV (reference sequence). V lost 4 bases and J lost 0, with 13 bases in between. The CDR3 runs to 16 residues. CDR3 DNA sequence: TGTGCCAGCAGTTCGACACTTTCAGTAGCCAAAAACATTCAGTACTTC. As protein: CASSSTLSVAKNIQYF.

The chain recombines TRBV28 with TRBJ1-5; the match to TRBD1 covers 9 bases. V lost 8 bases to trimming and J lost 0 bases; unmatched junction nucleotides: 8. The germline gives CDR1 MDHEN, CDR2 SYDVKM. This CDR3 comprises 16 residues. Here the CDR3 DNA reads TGTGCCAGCCTTGACAGGGGGAGTTATAGCAATCAGCCCCAGCATTTT. Its protein is CASLDRGSYSNQPQHF.

The chain carries TRBV4-1 and TRBJ2-6; D gene uncertain. Germline lookup yields CDR1 MGHRA and CDR2 YSYEKL. CDR3 length: 16 residues. V lost 1 base, J lost 1 base, and 8 bases lay in between. CDR3 coding DNA: TGCGCCAGCAGCCAAGCCGACACTTCTGGGGCCAACGTCCTGACTTTC. It is translated as CASSQADTSGANVLTF.

The CDR3, as DNA: TGCGCCAGCAGCCAAGATCGGAACAGGCAGGCAGGGCCCCAGCATTTT. Translation: CASSQDRNRQAGPQHF. The gene calls are TRBV4-1 and TRBJ1-5; D perhaps matches TRBD1 (5 bases). This CDR3 has 16 amino acids. The V and J ends lost 0 bases and 9 bases respectively, with 18 bases between them. Germline V lookup: CDR1 MGHRA, CDR2 YSYEKL.

This chain uses TRBV5-1 with TRBJ2-7; D call uncertain. Trimming shortened V by 5 bases and J by 2 bases, and 14 bases separated the two germline ends. The CDR3 is 14 amino acids. The germline gives CDR1 SGHRS, CDR2 YFSETQ. The CDR3 sequence is CASSPDGSTYEQYF. As DNA, the CDR3 is TGCGCCAGCAGTCCAGACGGGTCCACCTACGAGCAGTACTTC. The full variable domain, with the rest looked up from reference TRBV5-1 and TRBJ2-7, is KAGVTQTPRYLIKTRGQQVTLSCSPISGHRSVSWYQQTPGQGLQFLFEYFSETQRNKGNFPGRFSGRQFSNSRSEMNVSTLELGDSALYLCASSPDGSTYEQYFGPGTRLTVT.

As for this clone: This specimen includes other DNA sequences encoding the same CDR3. V and J are TRBV6-5 and TRBJ1-3; TRBD1 matches at 7 bases. The CDR3 sequence is 14 residues long. J lost 4 bases, V lost 6 bases, and 6 bases had no gene match. The germline V gene has CDR1 MNHEY and CDR2 SVGAGI. The CDR3 is CASRTGLSGNTIYF. The CDR3 nucleotides read TGTGCCAGCAGGACAGGGTTGTCCGGAAACACCATATATTTT.

This clone occurred a few times. The V gene is TRBV15, the J gene TRBJ2-4; possibly TRBD2 for D (7 bases). CDR1 and CDR2 (germline): LNHNV, YYDKDF (reference sequence). CDR3 length: 16 amino acids. V lost 5 bases to trimming and J lost 8 bases, with 22 bases between them. CDR3 protein: CATSPLLDGGADIQYF. The DNA for the CDR3 is TGTGCCACCAGCCCCCTTCTCGATGGGGGGGCGGACATTCAGTACTTC. Using reference TRBV15 and TRBJ2-4 for the parts outside the CDR3, the full variable domain is DAMVIQNPRYQVTQFGKPVTLSCSQTLNHNVMYWYQQKSSQAPKLLFHYYDKDFNNEADTPDNFQSRRPNTSFCFLDIRSPGLGDTAMYLCATSPLLDGGADIQYFGAGTRLSVL.

The rearrangement joins TRBV19 to TRBJ2-5; 10 bases agree with TRBD2. V gave up 3 bases and J gave up 4 bases; unmatched junction bases: 14. From germline, CDR1 is LNHDA and CDR2 SQIVND (reference sequence). The CDR3 runs to 18 residues. The CDR3, as DNA: TGTGCCAGTAGTATGGTAAGGGGCAGCGGGAGGGCCGGAGAGACCCAGTACTTC. It translates to CASSMVRGSGRAGETQYF.

This clone was counted a single time. This chain connects TRBV6-1 to TRBJ1-1, with a tentative D call TRBD1 (6 bases). CDR3 length: 13 amino acids. Germline CDR1 and CDR2: MNHNS and SASEGT. V gave up 6 bases and J gave up 8 bases, with 16 bases separating them. Written as DNA, the CDR3 is TGTGCCAGCAGCTTCCGCGGACAGAAAGAAGCTTTCTTT. It translates to CASSFRGQKEAFF.

The V gene is TRBV6-6, the J gene TRBJ2-7; D gene unclear. This CDR3 has 12 amino acids. Germline-derived CDR1 and CDR2 are MNHNY and SVGAGI (reference sequence). The V gene lost 6 bases and the J gene lost 3 bases, with 9 bases spanning the gap. The CDR3 loop is CASRDKDYEQYF. DNA of the CDR3: TGTGCCAGCAGAGACAAGGACTACGAGCAGTACTTC.

V gene TRBV5-1 combines with J gene TRBJ2-3; no clear D. CDR1 and CDR2 (germline): SGHRS, YFSETQ. V shed 0 bases and J shed 0 bases, with 8 bases lying between them. The CDR3 runs 15 residues. CDR3 sequence reads: CASSLAISSTDTQYF. The CDR3 DNA sequence: TGCGCCAGCAGCTTGGCTATCTCTAGCACAGATACGCAGTATTTT.

The CDR3, as DNA: TGTGCCACCAGCAGAGGACCGGGACTAGCGGGACGCACAGATACGCAGTATTTT. It specifies CATSRGPGLAGRTDTQYF. This chain joins TRBV15 and TRBJ2-3, with 13 bases identical to TRBD2. Germline CDR1 reads LNHNV; CDR2 reads YYDKDF (reference sequence). With V trimmed by 1 base and J by 1 base, 5 bases remained unmatched. The CDR3 runs 18 residues.

J is TRBJ2-7 and V is TRBV5-4, with a possible D match to TRBD2 (7 bases). CDR1 SGHNT and CDR2 YYREEE come from the germline V gene (reference sequence). The CDR3 loop spans 16 amino acids. Between the trimmed V and J ends, which lost 0 bases and 2 bases, there was a span of 15 bases. The CDR3 here is CASSLGGGASTYEQYF. The CDR3 nucleotides read TGTGCCAGCAGCTTGGGAGGGGGGGCGTCGACCTACGAGCAGTACTTC.

The rearrangement joins TRBV6-1 to TRBJ2-5; 7 bases map to TRBD1. Matching the DNA end better, TRBJ2-7 makes the J call doubtful. This CDR3 spans 15 amino acids. From germline, CDR1 is MNHNS and CDR2 SASEGT. The CDR3 sequence: CASRLRDSVSYEQYF. CDR3 nucleotide sequence: TGTGCCAGCAGACTCCGGGACAGTGTAAGTTACGAGCAGTACTTC.

The V gene is TRBV11-1, the J gene TRBJ1-5, with 8 bases fitting TRBD1. The CDR3 extends over 15 amino acids. The V segment lost 5 bases and the J segment 2 bases; nucleotides outside the gene matches: 5. The germline CDR1 and CDR2 sequences are SGHAT and FQDESV (reference sequence). In DNA form, the CDR3 reads TGTGCCAGCAGCCCCGACAGGGGTGGCAATCAGCCCCAGCATTTT. Residues: CASSPDRGGNQPQHF.

The rearrangement uses TRBV5-1 and TRBJ1-1, with 7 bases aligning to TRBD1. Germline V gene sequence: CDR1 SGHRS, CDR2 YFSETQ. The CDR3 is 15 residues long. With V trimmed by 1 base and J by 2 bases, 5 bases remained unmatched. In nucleotides, the CDR3 is TGCGCCAGCAGCTTGAGACAGGGAGTTAACACTGAAGCTTTCTTT. Translation: CASSLRQGVNTEAFF.

The chain employs TRBV19 and TRBJ2-1; 8 bases match TRBD2. The germline gives CDR1 LNHDA, CDR2 SQIVND (reference sequence). The V and J ends lost 4 bases and 15 bases, in that order; junction bases with no gene match: 11. This CDR3 spans 13 amino acids. CDR3 nucleotide sequence: TGTGCCAGTAGTACAAGCGCAGGGGCGGGGGGGTTCTTC. Translated, it gives CASSTSAGAGGFF.

The V call is TRBV10-1, the J call TRBJ2-6; TRBD1 is a possible D gene (7 bases). The CDR3 has 15 amino acids. Trimming cost V 5 bases and J 4 bases, with 12 bases left between them. CDR1 is WNHNN and CDR2 is SYGVQD in the germline V gene (reference sequence). The CDR3, as DNA: TGCGCCAGCAGTCCAGGGGGGTCAGGGGCCAACGTCCTGACTTTC. Translated, it gives CASSPGGSGANVLTF.

The V call is TRBV4-1, the J call TRBJ2-2; 9 bases are shared with TRBD1. V shed 2 bases and J 1 base; nucleotides not matched to a gene: 5. The length of the CDR3 is 17 residues. Germline V gene sequence: CDR1 MGHRA, CDR2 YSYEKL. As DNA, the CDR3 is TGCGCCAGCAGCCAACCGAAGGGACAGGGGAACACCGGGGAGCTGTTTTTT. Translated, it gives CASSQPKGQGNTGELFF.

In this sample, this clone turned up once. The chain links TRBV4-1 to TRBJ2-2, with D unresolved. The CDR3 loop spans 15 amino acids. Germline-derived CDR1 and CDR2 are MGHRA and YSYEKL. V shed 3 bases and J shed 1 base, with 9 bases lying between them. The DNA for the CDR3 is TGCGCCAGCAGCCATTTGACTCTGAACACCGGGGAGCTGTTTTTT. Its translation: CASSHLTLNTGELFF.

This chain uses TRBV25-1 with TRBJ1-1, with D perhaps matching TRBD1 (5 bases). CDR1 is MGHDK, CDR2 SYGVNS, per germline. Trimming took off 3 bases at V and 6 bases at J, with 14 bases between the two ends. The CDR3 length is 14 residues. Written as DNA, the CDR3 is TGTGCCAGCAGTGATCAACAGGTGGTCCCTGAAGCTTTCTTT. Protein sequence: CASSDQQVVPEAFF.

The genes are TRBV7-9 and TRBJ2-7, with D perhaps matching TRBD1 (6 bases). This CDR3 spans 15 amino acids. CDR1 SEHNR and CDR2 FQNEAQ come from the germline V gene (reference sequence). Trimming cost V 6 bases and J 0 bases, with 15 bases left between them. CDR3 sequence reads: CASSTLDRDSYEQYF. The CDR3 DNA reads TGTGCCAGCAGTACGTTGGACAGAGACTCCTACGAGCAGTACTTC.

The rearrangement joins TRBV28 to TRBJ2-7, with D possibly matching TRBD2 (6 bases). This CDR3 is 14 amino acids long. Germline lookup yields CDR1 MDHEN and CDR2 SYDVKM. V gave up 2 bases and J gave up 3 bases, with 11 bases separating them. CDR3 region: CASSLVGLSYEQYF. The CDR3 nucleotides are TGTGCCAGCAGTTTAGTGGGACTCAGCTACGAGCAGTACTTC. Based on the CDR3 plus reference TRBV28 and TRBJ2-7, the full variable domain is DVKVTQSSRYLVKRTGEKVFLECVQDMDHENMFWYRQDPGLGLRLIYFSYDVKMKEKGDIPEGYSVSREKKERFSLILESASTNQTSMYLCASSLVGLSYEQYFGPGTRLTVT.

V is TRBV29-1 and J is TRBJ2-7; TRBD1 might be the D (5 bases). Germline lookup yields CDR1 SQVTM and CDR2 ANQGSEA. Trimming shortened V by 5 bases and J by 0 bases, and 11 bases separated the two germline ends. The CDR3 spans 13 residues. DNA of the CDR3: TGCAGCGTTCAATCAGGGTTCTCCTACGAGCAGTACTTC. Protein sequence: CSVQSGFSYEQYF.

This chain uses TRBV28 with TRBJ2-7; D is ambiguous. V was shortened by 5 bases and J by 0 bases, with 17 bases between the two germline ends. Germline V lookup: CDR1 MDHEN, CDR2 SYDVKM. The CDR3 contains 16 residues. CDR3 protein: CASSPPRPAFSYEQYF. CDR3 coding DNA: TGTGCCAGCAGTCCCCCCAGGCCAGCTTTCTCCTACGAGCAGTACTTC.

This chain connects TRBV11-2 to TRBJ2-3, with 9 bases identical to TRBD2. V lost 6 bases to trimming and J lost 2 bases; unmatched junction nucleotides: 6. CDR1 and CDR2 from the germline V gene are SGHAT and FQNNGV. This CDR3 comprises 15 residues. The CDR3 DNA reads TGTGCCAGCAGACCGAGCGGGAGGTACACAGATACGCAGTATTTT. Its translation is CASRPSGRYTDTQYF. The full variable domain, rest sourced from reference TRBV11-2 and TRBJ2-3, is EAGVAQSPRYKIIEKRQSVAFWCNPISGHATLYWYQQILGQGPKLLIQFQNNGVVDDSQLPKDRFSAERLKGVDSTLKIQPAKLEDSAVYLCASRPSGRYTDTQYFGPGTRLTVL.

This clone was detected a few times. The chain links TRBV9 to TRBJ2-2; 13 positions match TRBD2. V lost 3 bases and J lost 5; bases outside the gene matches: 7. The CDR3 has 17 amino acids. Germline V gene sequence: CDR1 SGDLS, CDR2 YYNGEE. The CDR3 DNA sequence: TGTGCCAGCAGCGGTAGACTAGCGGGAGGATATACCGGGGAGCTGTTTTTT. Its protein product is CASSGRLAGGYTGELFF.

The sample holds a few counts of this clone. This chain connects TRBV6-4 to TRBJ2-1, with a tentative D call TRBD2 (6 bases). CDR1 MRHNA and CDR2 SNTAGT come from the germline V gene. V gave up 0 bases and J gave up 7 bases, with 10 bases separating them. This CDR3 has 14 residues. The CDR3 region has the DNA TGTGCCAGCAGTGACTCCCACGGAGGGAATGAGCAGTTCTTC. Translation gives CASSDSHGGNEQFF.